This entry is about one T cell receptor (beta chain). In the authors' workflow: By means of reference gene primer amplification, nucleated cell counts were estimated. TCRdb's copy holds only in-frame clones and misses some; the assay was immunoSEQ multiplex PCR. The DNA gave D and trimming, while V, J and clone size come from that table. The data contain 470,000 or so clones, 70% to 90% of them singletons. Donors were grouped by their self-reported clinical history. The CDR3 length is 14 residues. Trimming stripped 6 bases from V and 4 bases from J, with 14 bases between. CDR1 and CDR2 from the germline V gene are MNHEY and SVGAGI. This sample stems from a study of blood T cell repertoires in COVID-19. Study details: PBMCs, B-cell-depleted T cells, or T cells were the source of the cDNA or gDNA that made up the material.

Specimen: PBMCs or T cells enriched from blood (not recorded which). This receptor was identified in a young woman with acute COVID-19. The chain carries TRBV6-5 and TRBJ2-3; D gene unclear. CDR3: CASSSLSLPDTQYF. In DNA, the CDR3 is TGTGCCAGCAGCTCCCTAAGCCTCCCAGATACGCAGTATTTT.